This TCR beta chain was sequenced during a study of cytomegalovirus exposure and HLA in healthy donors. The ends lost 4 bases at V and 4 bases at J; junction bases unmatched: 3. The CDR3 is made up of 13 amino acids. Germline values: CDR1 SNHLY, CDR2 FYNNEI. With 60 Vbeta and 13 Jbeta primers, the PCR was carried out. Repertoires were generated with immunoSEQ multiplex PCR, while TCRdb's copy carries only in-frame clones and drops some. In all, the sample yields approximately 110,000 clones. General study findings and limits: Usually a TCR sequence was rare, but some public TCRs were found in many donors. The productive fraction for most TCR beta V segments was about 87% or about 30% in an earlier analysis.

Worth noting for this clone: Its target is unknown.

The specimen was PBMCs. The TCR was taken from a man aged 25 to 45 in good health and CMV-seronegative. This rearrangement joins TRBV2 to TRBJ2-7; 8 bases are a match to TRBD2. In DNA form, the CDR3 reads TGTGCCAGCAGTGTGGCGGGGGGATACGAGCAGTACTTC. It is translated as CASSVAGGYEQYF.